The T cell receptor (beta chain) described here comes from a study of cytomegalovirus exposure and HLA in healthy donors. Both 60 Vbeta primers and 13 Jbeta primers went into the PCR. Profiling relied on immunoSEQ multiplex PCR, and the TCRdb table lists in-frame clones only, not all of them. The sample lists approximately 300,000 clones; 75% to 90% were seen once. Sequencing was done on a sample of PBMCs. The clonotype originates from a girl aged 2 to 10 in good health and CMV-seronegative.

CDR3 residues: CAWSGRGHTGELFF. CDR3 DNA sequence: TGTGCCTGGAGTGGTAGGGGGCACACCGGGGAGCTGTTTTTT. This chain links TRBV30 with TRBJ2-2, with 7 bases identical to TRBD1. Germline V gene sequence: CDR1 GTSNPN, CDR2 SVGIG (reference sequence). The CDR3 runs 14 residues. V was pared by 1 base and J by 3 bases, with 2 bases of the junction left unmatched.